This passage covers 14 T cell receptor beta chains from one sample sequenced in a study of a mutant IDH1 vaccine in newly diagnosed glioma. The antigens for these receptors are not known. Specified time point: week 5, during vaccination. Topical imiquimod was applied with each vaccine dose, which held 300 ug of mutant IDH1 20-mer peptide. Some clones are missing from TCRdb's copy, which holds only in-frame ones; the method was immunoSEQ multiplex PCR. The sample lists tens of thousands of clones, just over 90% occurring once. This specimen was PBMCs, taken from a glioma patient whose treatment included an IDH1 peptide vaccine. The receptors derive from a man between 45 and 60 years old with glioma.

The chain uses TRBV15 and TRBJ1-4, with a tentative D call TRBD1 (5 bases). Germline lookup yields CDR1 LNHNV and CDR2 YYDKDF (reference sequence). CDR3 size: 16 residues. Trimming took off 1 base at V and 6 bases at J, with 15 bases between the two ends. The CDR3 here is CATSRAAGSYHEKLFF. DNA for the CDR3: TGTGCCACCAGCAGAGCCGCAGGGAGCTATCATGAAAAACTGTTTTTT. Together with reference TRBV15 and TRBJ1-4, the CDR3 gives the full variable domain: DAMVIQNPRYQVTQFGKPVTLSCSQTLNHNVMYWYQQKSSQAPKLLFHYYDKDFNNEADTPDNFQSRRPNTSFCFLDIRSPGLGDTAMYLCATSRAAGSYHEKLFFGSGTQLSVL.

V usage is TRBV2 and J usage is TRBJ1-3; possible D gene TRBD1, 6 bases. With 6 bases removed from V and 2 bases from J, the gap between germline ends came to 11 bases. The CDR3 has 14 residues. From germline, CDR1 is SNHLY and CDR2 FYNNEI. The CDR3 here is CASRKQGPGNTIYF. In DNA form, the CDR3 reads TGTGCCAGCAGGAAACAGGGACCTGGAAACACCATATATTTT. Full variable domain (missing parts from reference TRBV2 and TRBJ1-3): EPEVTQTPSHQVTQMGQEVILRCVPISNHLYFYWYRQILGQKVEFLVSFYNNEISEKSEIFDDQFSVERPDGSNFTLKIRSTKLEDSAMYFCASRKQGPGNTIYFGEGSWLTVV.

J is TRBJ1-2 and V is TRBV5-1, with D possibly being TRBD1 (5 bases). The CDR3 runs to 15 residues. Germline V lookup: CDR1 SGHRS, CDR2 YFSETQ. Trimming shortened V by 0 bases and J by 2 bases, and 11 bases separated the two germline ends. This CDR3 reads CASSLGQGVNYGYTF. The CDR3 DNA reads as TGCGCCAGCAGCTTGGGGCAGGGCGTAAACTATGGCTACACCTTC.

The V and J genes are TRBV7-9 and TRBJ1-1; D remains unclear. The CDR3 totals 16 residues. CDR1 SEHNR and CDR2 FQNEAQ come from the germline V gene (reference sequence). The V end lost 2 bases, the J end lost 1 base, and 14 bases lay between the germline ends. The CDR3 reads CASSLRWVSRNTEAFF. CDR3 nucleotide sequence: TGTGCCAGCAGCTTAAGGTGGGTGAGCCGGAACACTGAAGCTTTCTTT.

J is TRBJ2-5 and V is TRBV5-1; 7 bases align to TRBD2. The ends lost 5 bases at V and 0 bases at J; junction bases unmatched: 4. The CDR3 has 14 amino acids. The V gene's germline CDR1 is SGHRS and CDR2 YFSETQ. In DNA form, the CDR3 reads TGCGCCAGCAGTTTCGGGGGGTACCAAGAGACCCAGTACTTC. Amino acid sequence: CASSFGGYQETQYF.

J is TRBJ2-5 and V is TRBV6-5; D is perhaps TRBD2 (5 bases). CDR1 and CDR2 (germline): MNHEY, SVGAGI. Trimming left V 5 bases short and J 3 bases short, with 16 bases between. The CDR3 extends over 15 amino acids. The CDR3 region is CASSTLRVGKETQYF. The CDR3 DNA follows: TGTGCCAGCAGTACCCTGCGGGTTGGTAAAGAGACCCAGTACTTC.

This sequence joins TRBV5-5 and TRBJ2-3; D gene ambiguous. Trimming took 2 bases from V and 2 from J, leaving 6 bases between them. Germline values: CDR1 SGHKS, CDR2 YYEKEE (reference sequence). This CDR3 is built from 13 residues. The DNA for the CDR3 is TGTGCCAGCAGCTTCTCAGCCACAGATACGCAGTATTTT. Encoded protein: CASSFSATDTQYF. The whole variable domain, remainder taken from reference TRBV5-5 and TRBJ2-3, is DAGVTQSPTHLIKTRGQQVTLRCSPISGHKSVSWYQQVLGQGPQFIFQYYEKEERGRGNFPDRFSARQFPNYSSELNVNALLLGDSALYLCASSFSATDTQYFGPGTRLTVL.

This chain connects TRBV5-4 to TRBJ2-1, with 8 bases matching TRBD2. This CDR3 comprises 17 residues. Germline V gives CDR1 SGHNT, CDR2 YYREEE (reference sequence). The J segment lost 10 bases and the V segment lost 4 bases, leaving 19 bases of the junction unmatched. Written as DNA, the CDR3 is TGTGCCAGCAGCCCCGCCGGGGGCGGGAGGATATCCCGGGAGCAGTTCTTC. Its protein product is CASSPAGGGRISREQFF.

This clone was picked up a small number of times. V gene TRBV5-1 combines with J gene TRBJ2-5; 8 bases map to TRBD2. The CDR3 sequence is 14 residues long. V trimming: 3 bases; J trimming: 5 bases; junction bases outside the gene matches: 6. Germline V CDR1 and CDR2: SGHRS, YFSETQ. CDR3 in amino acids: CASSSGRAGETQYF. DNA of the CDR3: TGCGCCAGCAGCTCCGGGAGGGCCGGGGAGACCCAGTACTTC.

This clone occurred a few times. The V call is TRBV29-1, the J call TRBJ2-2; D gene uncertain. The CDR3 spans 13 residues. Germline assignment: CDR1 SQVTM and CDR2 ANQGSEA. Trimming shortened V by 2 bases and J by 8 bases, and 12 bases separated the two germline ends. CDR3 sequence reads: CSVEPWLGGELFF. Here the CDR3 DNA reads TGCAGCGTTGAACCTTGGTTGGGAGGGGAGCTGTTTTTT.

The CDR3: CAWSEDRGWTNEKLFF. In DNA, the CDR3 is TGTGCCTGGAGCGAGGACAGGGGCTGGACTAATGAAAAACTGTTTTTT. V is TRBV30 and J is TRBJ1-4, with 9 nucleotides matching TRBD1. V shed 3 bases, J shed 2 bases, and the junction held 7 bases outside the gene matches. The CDR3 consists of 16 residues. CDR1 and CDR2 (germline): GTSNPN, SVGIG (reference sequence).

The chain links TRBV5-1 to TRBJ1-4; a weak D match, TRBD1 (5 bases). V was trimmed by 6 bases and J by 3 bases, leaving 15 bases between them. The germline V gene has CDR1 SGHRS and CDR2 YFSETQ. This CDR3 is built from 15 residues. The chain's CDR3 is CASNTLGAPNEKLFF. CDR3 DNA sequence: TGCGCCAGCAACACGCTAGGGGCCCCTAATGAAAAACTGTTTTTT.

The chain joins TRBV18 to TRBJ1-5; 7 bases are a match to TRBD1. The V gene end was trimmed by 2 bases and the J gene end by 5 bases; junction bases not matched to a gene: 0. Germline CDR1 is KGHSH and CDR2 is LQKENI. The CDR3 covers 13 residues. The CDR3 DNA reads TGTGCCAGCTCACCAACAGGGGATCAGCCCCAGCATTTT. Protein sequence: CASSPTGDQPQHF.

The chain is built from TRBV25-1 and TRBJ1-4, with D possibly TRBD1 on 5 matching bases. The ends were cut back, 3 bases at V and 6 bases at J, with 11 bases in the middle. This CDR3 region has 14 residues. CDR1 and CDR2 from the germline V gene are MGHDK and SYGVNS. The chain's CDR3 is CASSEGGIHEKLFF. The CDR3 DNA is TGTGCCAGCAGTGAGGGGGGGATACATGAAAAACTGTTTTTT.